These T cell receptor beta chains were read from a single sample in a study of cytomegalovirus exposure and HLA in healthy donors. Here immunoSEQ multiplex PCR was the method, and the copy in TCRdb shows in-frame clones only, minus some. The table includes 200,000 or so clones, 80% to 90% detected once. The specimen sequenced was PBMCs. These receptor sequences come from a woman younger than 45 in good health and CMV-seropositive. Both conserved end residues are part of each CDR3. The D gene is left open where the match is weak. Expanded clones get a size class; other rows say once, few or many, or leave the size out.

D gene: -
V gene: TRBV19
J gene: TRBJ2-3
clone size: -
CDR3 protein: CASRLGHTTGDTQYF
CDR3 DNA: TGTGCCAGTAGGCTCGGACACACCACAGGAGATACGCAGTATTTT

D gene: TRBD1
V gene: TRBV7-2
J gene: TRBJ2-1
clone size: once
CDR3 protein: CASSSRQGGNEQFF
CDR3 DNA: TGTGCCAGCAGCTCGAGACAGGGTGGGAATGAGCAGTTCTTC

D gene: TRBD1
V gene: TRBV7-8
J gene: TRBJ1-5
clone size: few
CDR3 protein: CASSPGDRVGQPQHF
CDR3 DNA: TGTGCCAGCAGCCCAGGGGACAGGGTCGGACAGCCCCAGCATTTT

D gene: -
V gene: TRBV29-1
J gene: TRBJ2-2
clone size: -
CDR3 protein: CSGIRVGGELFF
CDR3 DNA: TGCAGCGGTATCAGGGTTGGCGGGGAGCTGTTTTTT

D gene: TRBD2
V gene: TRBV28
J gene: TRBJ2-2
clone size: -
CDR3 protein: CASSDLAGAVSGELFF
CDR3 DNA: TGTGCCAGCAGTGATCTAGCGGGAGCCGTATCCGGGGAGCTGTTTTTT

D gene: -
V gene: TRBV7-2
J gene: TRBJ1-1
clone size: many
CDR3 protein: CASSLGTVNTEAFF
CDR3 DNA: TGTGCCAGCAGCTTAGGAACGGTGAACACTGAAGCTTTCTTT

D gene: TRBD2
V gene: TRBV10-3
J gene: TRBJ2-1
clone size: once
CDR3 protein: CAIKEGELASNEQFF
CDR3 DNA: TGTGCCATCAAAGAGGGTGAACTAGCGAGTAATGAGCAGTTCTTC

D gene: TRBD2
V gene: TRBV6-5
J gene: TRBJ2-2
clone size: -
CDR3 protein: CASSGTSGRTGELFF
CDR3 DNA: TGTGCCAGCAGCGGGACTAGCGGGAGAACCGGGGAGCTGTTTTTT

D gene: -
V gene: TRBV27
J gene: TRBJ1-2
clone size: few
CDR3 protein: CASSPRDTRREGYTF
CDR3 DNA: TGTGCCAGCAGTCCCAGGGACACCCGTAGGGAGGGCTACACCTTC

D gene: -
V gene: TRBV1
J gene: TRBJ1-2
clone size: -
CDR3 protein: CTSSTQGENGYTF
CDR3 DNA: TGCACCAGCAGCACACAGGGGGAGAATGGCTACACCTTC

D gene: -
V gene: TRBV6-1
J gene: TRBJ2-3
clone size: -
CDR3 protein: CASSAAGLDTQYF
CDR3 DNA: TGTGCCAGCAGTGCCGCAGGGTTAGATACGCAGTATTTT

D gene: -
V gene: TRBV6-5
J gene: TRBJ2-7
clone size: -
CDR3 protein: CASSYRGASRHEQYF
CDR3 DNA: TGTGCCAGCAGTTACCGGGGAGCGAGCCGGCACGAGCAGTACTTC

D gene: -
V gene: TRBV10-3
J gene: TRBJ1-2
clone size: few
CDR3 protein: CAISEEGSGYTF
CDR3 DNA: TGTGCCATCAGTGAAGAGGGTTCTGGCTACACCTTC

D gene: TRBD1
V gene: TRBV19
J gene: TRBJ1-5
clone size: -
CDR3 protein: CASSTQGSREPQHF
CDR3 DNA: TGTGCCAGTAGTACACAGGGGTCCCGTGAACCCCAGCATTTT

D gene: TRBD1
V gene: TRBV6-4
J gene: TRBJ1-3
clone size: -
CDR3 protein: CASSLGQGANTIYF
CDR3 DNA: TGTGCCAGCAGCCTAGGACAGGGGGCCAACACCATATATTTT

D gene: -
V gene: TRBV28
J gene: TRBJ1-2
clone size: -
CDR3 protein: CASSPLLGGYTF
CDR3 DNA: TGTGCCAGCAGCCCCCTATTGGGCGGCTACACCTTC

D gene: TRBD2
V gene: TRBV19
J gene: TRBJ2-1
clone size: -
CDR3 protein: CATRGGNEQFF
CDR3 DNA: TGTGCCACCCGGGGGGGCAATGAGCAGTTCTTC

D gene: TRBD2
V gene: TRBV5-6
J gene: TRBJ2-3
clone size: -
CDR3 protein: CASSYQQGGSADTQYF
CDR3 DNA: TGTGCCAGCAGCTATCAGCAGGGCGGGAGCGCAGATACGCAGTATTTT

D gene: TRBD1
V gene: TRBV5-1
J gene: TRBJ1-2
clone size: -
CDR3 protein: CASSLEQGYGYTF
CDR3 DNA: TGCGCCAGCAGCTTAGAACAGGGGTATGGCTACACCTTC

D gene: -
V gene: TRBV30
J gene: TRBJ2-1
clone size: -
CDR3 protein: CAWSTGRDNEQFF
CDR3 DNA: TGTGCCTGGAGTACGGGGAGAGACAATGAGCAGTTCTTC

D gene: -
V gene: TRBV5-1
J gene: TRBJ2-7
clone size: -
CDR3 protein: CASSLNPVSYEQYF
CDR3 DNA: TGCGCCAGCAGCTTGAATCCAGTCTCCTACGAGCAGTACTTC

D gene: -
V gene: TRBV9
J gene: TRBJ1-2
clone size: -
CDR3 protein: CASSVVADGYTF
CDR3 DNA: TGTGCCAGCAGCGTAGTCGCAGATGGCTACACCTTC

D gene: -
V gene: TRBV5-1
J gene: TRBJ2-5
clone size: -
CDR3 protein: CASSLGQQETQYF
CDR3 DNA: TGCGCCAGCAGCCTAGGACAGCAAGAGACCCAGTACTTC

D gene: -
V gene: TRBV6-1
J gene: TRBJ1-1
clone size: once
CDR3 protein: CASRLWTAMNTEAFF
CDR3 DNA: TGTGCCAGCAGGCTCTGGACAGCCATGAACACTGAAGCTTTCTTT

D gene: TRBD2
V gene: TRBV7-9
J gene: TRBJ2-3
clone size: -
CDR3 protein: CAILGQREWADTQYF
CDR3 DNA: TGTGCCATTCTCGGGCAGCGGGAGTGGGCAGATACGCAGTATTTT

D gene: TRBD1
V gene: TRBV28
J gene: TRBJ2-7
clone size: few
CDR3 protein: CASSLESDRGGSWGYEQYF
CDR3 DNA: TGTGCCAGCAGTCTAGAATCGGACAGGGGAGGTTCCTGGGGCTACGAGCAGTACTTC

D gene: -
V gene: TRBV6-6
J gene: TRBJ2-7
clone size: -
CDR3 protein: CASTLRDSFYEQYF
CDR3 DNA: TGTGCCAGCACCCTACGGGACTCGTTCTACGAGCAGTACTTC

D gene: -
V gene: TRBV5-1
J gene: TRBJ2-3
clone size: once
CDR3 protein: CASSQRGLGTDTQYF
CDR3 DNA: TGCGCCAGCAGCCAAAGGGGACTGGGCACAGATACGCAGTATTTT

D gene: TRBD1
V gene: TRBV6-5
J gene: TRBJ2-7
clone size: -
CDR3 protein: CASSPTGGSYEQYF
CDR3 DNA: TGTGCCAGCAGCCCGACAGGGGGATCCTACGAGCAGTACTTC

D gene: TRBD1
V gene: TRBV28
J gene: TRBJ1-2
clone size: -
CDR3 protein: CASSLSGQGVGGYTF
CDR3 DNA: TGTGCCAGCAGTCTCTCGGGACAGGGGGTTGGTGGCTACACCTTC

D gene: TRBD1
V gene: TRBV5-4
J gene: TRBJ1-2
clone size: -
CDR3 protein: CASRYRDRGYGYTF
CDR3 DNA: TGTGCCAGCAGATACCGGGACAGGGGATATGGCTACACCTTC

D gene: -
V gene: TRBV2
J gene: TRBJ2-7
clone size: -
CDR3 protein: CASSTDSYEQYF
CDR3 DNA: TGTGCCAGTTCAACTGATAGCTACGAGCAGTACTTC

D gene: -
V gene: TRBV6-5
J gene: TRBJ1-1
clone size: -
CDR3 protein: CASSAEVVGTEAFF
CDR3 DNA: TGTGCCAGCAGTGCGGAGGTCGTCGGGACTGAAGCTTTCTTT

D gene: -
V gene: TRBV10-3
J gene: TRBJ1-1
clone size: -
CDR3 protein: CAISPLNTEAFF
CDR3 DNA: TGTGCCATCAGCCCCTTGAACACTGAAGCTTTCTTT

D gene: -
V gene: TRBV2
J gene: TRBJ1-2
clone size: -
CDR3 protein: CASTRISGLTYGYTF
CDR3 DNA: TGTGCCAGCACCCGAATTTCGGGACTCACCTATGGCTACACCTTC

D gene: -
V gene: TRBV9
J gene: TRBJ2-5
clone size: -
CDR3 protein: CASSSKVAGETQYF
CDR3 DNA: TGTGCCAGCAGCAGTAAGGTGGCAGGAGAGACCCAGTACTTC

D gene: -
V gene: TRBV5-1
J gene: TRBJ2-7
clone size: -
CDR3 protein: CASSGSGGSSSYEQYF
CDR3 DNA: TGCGCCAGCAGCGGGTCGGGGGGCTCCAGCTCCTACGAGCAGTACTTC

D gene: -
V gene: TRBV9
J gene: TRBJ1-2
clone size: -
CDR3 protein: CASSGERAIYGYTF
CDR3 DNA: TGTGCCAGCAGCGGAGAGAGGGCCATCTATGGCTACACCTTC

D gene: TRBD1
V gene: TRBV29-1
J gene: TRBJ2-5
clone size: -
CDR3 protein: CSVVEGAEVQETQYF
CDR3 DNA: TGCAGCGTTGTTGAGGGGGCAGAAGTCCAAGAGACCCAGTACTTC

D gene: TRBD1
V gene: TRBV19
J gene: TRBJ1-2
clone size: -
CDR3 protein: CASSSGQGVVTF
CDR3 DNA: TGTGCCAGTAGTTCCGGACAGGGGGTCGTCACCTTC

D gene: -
V gene: TRBV19
J gene: TRBJ1-2
clone size: -
CDR3 protein: CASGKQGYYGYTF
CDR3 DNA: TGTGCCAGTGGCAAACAGGGATACTATGGCTACACCTTC

D gene: -
V gene: TRBV28
J gene: TRBJ1-5
clone size: -
CDR3 protein: CASSRGTPQPQHF
CDR3 DNA: TGTGCCAGCAGTCGGGGAACCCCCCAGCCCCAGCATTTT

D gene: -
V gene: TRBV29-1
J gene: TRBJ2-6
clone size: -
CDR3 protein: CSGGDPSGANVLTF
CDR3 DNA: TGCAGCGGCGGCGATCCCTCTGGGGCCAACGTCCTGACTTTC

D gene: -
V gene: TRBV7-2
J gene: TRBJ2-1
clone size: once
CDR3 protein: CASSFGSTSYNEQFF
CDR3 DNA: TGTGCCAGCAGCTTCGGGTCGACCAGCTACAATGAGCAGTTCTTC

D gene: TRBD1
V gene: TRBV6-1
J gene: TRBJ1-4
clone size: -
CDR3 protein: CASSEGLEGQFNEKLFF
CDR3 DNA: TGTGCCAGCAGTGAGGGGCTGGAGGGACAGTTTAATGAAAAACTGTTTTTT

D gene: TRBD1
V gene: TRBV29-1
J gene: TRBJ2-7
clone size: -
CDR3 protein: CSVVPRGTGIYEQYF
CDR3 DNA: TGCAGCGTTGTGCCACGGGGGACAGGGATCTACGAGCAGTACTTC